This is a list of T cell receptor beta chains from one sample in a study of early T cells in non-severe SARS-CoV-2 infection. TCRdb re-derived calls from the 5' RACE reads in MiXCR, one entry per CDR3 protein. This sample has approximately 68,000 distinct CDR3 sequences; over 9.5% occur once, and the top ten carry under 10%. The sequences come from whole blood, collected at baseline. These receptors were taken from an adult who was a healthcare worker with PCR-confirmed SARS-CoV-2 infection or an uninfected control (not recorded which). CDR3s include the opening cysteine and the closing phenylalanine or tryptophan. D genes are given only for firm matches. Size is omitted from some rows. Given values are once, few, many or a class for expanded clones.

- TRBJ1-6 few TRBV7-6 TGTGCCAGCAGCTTAGGAGCCTCGGGACCAGATAATTCACCCCTCCACTTT CASSLGASGPDNSPLHF
- TRBJ1-1 - TRBV5-6 TGTGCCAGCAGCCACCGGGACCTCTCGTTAAACACTGAAGCTTTCTTT CASSHRDLSLNTEAFF
- TRBJ1-6 - TRBV20-1 TGCAGTGCTAGTCCAACAGGGAGTTCACCCCTCCACTTT CSASPTGSSPLHF
TRBD2 TRBJ2-3 - TRBV30 TGTGCCTGGAGGGGAAGCGGGGCTACGCAGTATTTT CAWRGSGATQYF
TRBD1 TRBJ2-3 medium-sized TRBV7-3 TGTGCCAGCAGCTTAGCCGGACAGGGGAGAGATACGCAGTATTTT CASSLAGQGRDTQYF
TRBD1 TRBJ2-3 many TRBV4-1 TGCGCCAGCAGCCCCGCGGCGACAGGGGAGTTAGGAGATACGCAGTATTTT CASSPAATGELGDTQYF
TRBD2 TRBJ2-2 few TRBV6-5 TGTGCCAGCAGCTCCTCGGGACTAGCGGGGACGAACACCGGGGAGCTGTTTTTT CASSSSGLAGTNTGELFF
- TRBJ2-3 few TRBV7-9 TGTGCCAGCAGCTCGCCGGGGGCGCCCACAGATACGCAGTATTTT CASSSPGAPTDTQYF
- TRBJ2-2 few TRBV7-2 TGTGCCAGCAGCTTAGTAGGGGGAGACACCGGGGAGCTGTTTTTT CASSLVGGDTGELFF
- TRBJ1-3 - TRBV11-2 TGTGCCAGCAGCTTAGAAGGTAGCTCTGGAAACACCATATATTTT CASSLEGSSGNTIYF
TRBD2 TRBJ2-4 few TRBV30 TGTGCCTGGAGTGGACTAGCACGGGACGTCATTCAGTACTTC CAWSGLARDVIQYF
- TRBJ2-7 many TRBV7-9 TGTGCCAGCAGCTTAGCGCCAGGGACCCACGAGCAGTACTTC CASSLAPGTHEQYF
TRBD2 TRBJ2-3 many TRBV7-2 TGTGCCAGCAGCTTGGGCGGGGGGTTAAGCACAGATACGCAGTATTTT CASSLGGGLSTDTQYF
- TRBJ2-5 - TRBV18 TGTGCCAGCTCACGCGGGGGCCCCCAAGAGACCCAGTACTTC CASSRGGPQETQYF
TRBD1 TRBJ2-7 - TRBV30 TGTGCCAGTGACGGGACAGGGGTCTACGAGCAGTACTTC CASDGTGVYEQYF
- TRBJ2-1 - TRBV7-9 TGTGCCAGCAGCCCGGACATCTACAATGAGCAGTTCTTC CASSPDIYNEQFF